This TCR beta chain appears in the sequencing data of a study of naive and memory T cell subsets. Study-wide points: Potentially, T cell activation and differentiation skew this RNA-based measurement.

Ligated cDNA underwent four rounds of PCR with nested alpha and beta constant region primers and SP2. For blood and skin samples, reverse transcription used TCR alpha and beta constant primers. One entry per CDR3 protein, called by TCRdb with MiXCR from the 5' RACE reads. The sample holds about 60,000 distinct CDR3 sequences, 8% to 9% seen once. Trimming removed 3 bases at V and 0 bases at J, with 12 bases between. The CDR3 totals 16 residues. In germline, CDR1 is MGHDK, CDR2 SYGVNS. This clonotype has a count of ten or more. As yet, its antigen is unknown. An oligonucleotide containing a UMI was ligated to the 3' end of TCR cDNA. RNA was extracted from 2 to 2.5 ml of whole blood of healthy adults. Reverse transcription used DNase-treated unsorted total RNA, aiming for roughly 1 to 1000 ng.

This chain connects TRBV25-1 to TRBJ1-3; D not certain. The sequence was obtained from a female donor in good health. The CDR3 loop is CASSEFWAASGNTIYF. The CDR3 coding sequence is TGTGCCAGCAGTGAGTTTTGGGCAGCCTCTGGAAACACCATATATTTT.